This TCR beta chain was recorded in a study of cytomegalovirus exposure and HLA in healthy donors. Study details: Sequencing of 180 million or so T cells in an earlier analysis found approximately 120 million unique TCR beta sequences. Unique TCRs numbering roughly 85 million, obtained from HLA-typed donors, made up an early data release. Broader study findings: The Asian-associated ancestry cluster reportedly had fewer N-insertions than the approximately 610-donor mean in a later analysis. Among TCR beta chains, those listed as cytomegalovirus-associated numbered over 150.

PCR amplification relied on 60 Vbeta primers (plus 13 Jbeta primers). The protocol was immunoSEQ multiplex PCR, while the TCRdb copy is restricted to in-frame clones and leaves out a portion. The sample includes about 32,000 clones, 84% of them seen just once. V was trimmed by 3 bases and J by 4 bases, leaving 15 bases between them. The CDR3 has 15 residues. CDR1 is MNHNS, CDR2 SASEGT, per germline. A single count supports this clone. The antigen is undetermined. The gene calls are TRBV6-1 and TRBJ1-2, with D possibly TRBD1 on 6 matching bases. This TCR derives from a woman aged 18-29 years in good health and CMV-seronegative. Sequenced sample: PBMCs. The CDR3 is CASSEPTWTAYGYTF. The CDR3 DNA follows: TGTGCCAGCAGTGAGCCAACTTGGACAGCCTATGGCTACACCTTC.